This T cell receptor beta chain was obtained from a study of long-term antiretroviral therapy in people with HIV. Per individual, the PBMC samples numbered at least one pre-ART and at least two post-ART. The assay used was immunoSEQ (version v3.0), run at survey level. TCRdb's copy holds only in-frame clones and misses some; the assay was immunoSEQ multiplex PCR. The table shows about 20,000 clones, with less than 85% occurring only once. The CDR3 has 12 residues. V lost 4 bases and J lost 8, with 12 bases in between. Germline assignment: CDR1 SGHDT and CDR2 YYEEEE. Whole-study results and caveats: Every time point showed a repertoire led by clones expanded before ART. Repertoires looked antigen-experienced, with only a slight naive shift after ART.

This clone was seen once. Antigen specificity is unknown. The sample in question was unsorted PBMCs, obtained 0.2 years after starting antiretroviral therapy. The receptor was derived from a woman in her thirties or forties with HIV. This chain links TRBV5-6 with TRBJ1-2, with D unclear. The CDR3 region is CASSPWSRGYTF. The CDR3 DNA is TGTGCCAGCAGCCCATGGTCGAGGGGCTACACCTTC.